One and the same sample provided the 3 T cell receptor beta chains below, sequenced in a study of cytomegalovirus exposure and HLA in healthy donors. 13 Jbeta primers and 60 Vbeta primers were used for the PCR. Generated by immunoSEQ multiplex PCR, the TCRdb table keeps only in-frame clones and is missing some. This table has approximately 100,000 clones, 85% appearing once. Sequences were obtained from PBMCs. These TCRs come from a man in his forties in good health and CMV-seropositive.

The chain links TRBV11-1 to TRBJ2-7, with 9 bases that match TRBD1. CDR1 and CDR2 from the germline V gene are SGHAT and FQDESV (reference sequence). With 4 bases clipped from V and 5 bases from J, the junction kept 3 bases outside the gene matches. The CDR3 has 13 residues. CDR3 nucleotides: TGTGCCAGCAGCTGGGGACAGGGTGACGAGCAGTACTTC. It is translated as CASSWGQGDEQYF.

This clone was detected only once. This rearrangement joins TRBV19 to TRBJ2-5, with 7 bases identical to TRBD1. Germline trimming cut 4 bases from V and 4 bases from J; bases unmatched to any gene: 9. The germline CDR1 and CDR2 sequences are LNHDA and SQIVND (reference sequence). The CDR3 is 15 residues long. CDR3 sequence: CASSTYRGNGETQYF. The CDR3 bases are TGTGCCAGTAGTACCTACAGGGGTAACGGAGAGACCCAGTACTTC. Using reference TRBV19 and TRBJ2-5 for the parts outside the CDR3, the full variable domain is DGGITQSPKYLFRKEGQNVTLSCEQNLNHDAMYWYRQDPGQGLRLIYYSQIVNDFQKGDIAEGYSVSREKKESFPLTVTSAQKNPTAFYLCASSTYRGNGETQYFGPGTRLLVL.

The chain carries TRBV11-3 and TRBJ2-3; 9 nucleotides agree with TRBD2. There are 15 residues in the CDR3. Germline V CDR1 and CDR2: SGHNT, YENEEA. V shed 5 bases, J shed 0 bases, and the junction held 3 bases outside the gene matches. For the CDR3, the DNA is TGTGCCAGCAGCCCAGGACTAGCGAGCACAGATACGCAGTATTTT. Translating gives CASSPGLASTDTQYF.